These T cell receptor beta chains were read from a single sample in a study of blood T cell repertoires in COVID-19. Method: immunoSEQ multiplex PCR; TCRdb's copy keeps in-frame clones and lacks some. Among 150,000 to 200,000 clones listed, roughly three quarters were seen once. The sequencing input was peripheral blood. These receptors originate from a woman in her thirties or forties with COVID-19, enrolled during active disease. The CDR3 runs from the conserved cysteine through the conserved F or W. D genes are given only for firm matches. Clone sizes are given selectively: once, few, many, or a class where the clone is expanded.

CAWKPLHNEQFF TGTGCCTGGAAGCCTTTACACAATGAGCAGTTCTTC TRBJ2-1 . TRBV30 .
CASSSPGTVYGYTF TGTGCCAGCAGCTCACCCGGGACAGTCTATGGCTACACCTTC TRBJ1-2 . TRBV11-2 TRBD1
CASSLPGAVSGNTIYF TGTGCCAGCAGCTTACCCGGTGCCGTCTCTGGAAACACCATATATTTT TRBJ1-3 few TRBV5-5 .
CASSLKWRGDSYNEQFF TGTGCCAGCAGCTTAAAATGGCGGGGGGACTCCTACAATGAGCAGTTCTTC TRBJ2-1 few TRBV7-3 TRBD2
CASSPGHPSNTGELFF TGTGCCAGCAGTCCAGGACATCCCTCGAACACCGGGGAGCTGTTTTTT TRBJ2-2 many TRBV7-2 .
CASSDYDTGCTF TGTGCCAGCAGTGATTATGATACAGGGTGCACCTTC TRBJ1-2 . TRBV6-1 .
CASSLGQVNYEQYF TGTGCCAGCTCCCTGGGACAAGTCAACTACGAGCAGTACTTC TRBJ2-7 . TRBV18 .
CASSVGAGDGGYTF TGTGCCAGCAGCGTAGGGGCAGGGGACGGGGGCTACACCTTC TRBJ1-2 . TRBV9 .
CASRGRGSAQYF TGTGCCAGCAGGGGGAGGGGGTCGGCCCAGTACTTC TRBJ2-5 . TRBV11-3 .
CAWSTGTNEKLFF TGTGCCTGGAGTACGGGGACTAATGAAAAACTGTTTTTT TRBJ1-4 . TRBV30 .
CASSFLLAGGRNTQYF TGTGCCAGCAGTTTCTTACTAGCGGGAGGACGTAATACGCAGTATTTT TRBJ2-3 few TRBV27 TRBD2
CASRAGGSGIRMNTEAFF TGTGCCAGCAGGGCTGGGGGGAGTGGAATACGGATGAACACTGAAGCTTTCTTT TRBJ1-1 . TRBV7-6 .
CASSEVRSGRPNF TGTGCCAGCAGCGAGGTCCGAAGCGGGAGGCCGAACTTC TRBJ2-5 . TRBV7-2 TRBD2
CASSLATAGGSYNEQFF TGTGCCAGCAGCTTAGCTACAGCGGGGGGCTCCTACAATGAGCAGTTCTTC TRBJ2-1 . TRBV7-9 TRBD2
CASSYVGAYGYTF TGTGCCAGCAGCTACGTAGGGGCCTATGGCTACACCTTC TRBJ1-2 few TRBV7-2 .
CASSQGVGTEAFF TGTGCCAGTAGTCAGGGCGTGGGCACTGAAGCTTTCTTT TRBJ1-1 few TRBV19 .
CASSLAELAGAGELFF TGCGCCAGCAGCTTGGCCGAACTAGCGGGGGCCGGGGAGCTGTTTTTT TRBJ2-2 . TRBV5-1 TRBD2
CASSKTGKETEAFF TGTGCCAGCAGTAAGACAGGGAAGGAGACTGAAGCTTTCTTT TRBJ1-1 . TRBV25-1 TRBD1
CASRSTSGDRETQYF TGTGCCAGCAGGTCGACTAGCGGGGACCGAGAGACCCAGTACTTC TRBJ2-5 few TRBV7-3 TRBD2
CASSLSTTNEKLFF TGTGCCAGCAGCTTATCTACAACTAATGAAAAACTGTTTTTT TRBJ1-4 once TRBV7-9 .
CASSDESSGTYEQYF TGTGCCAGCAGCGATGAGAGCAGCGGAACCTACGAGCAGTACTTC TRBJ2-7 . TRBV9 .
CASRGLVRGGSTDTQYF TGCGCCAGCCGGGGGCTAGTGCGGGGAGGGAGCACAGATACGCAGTATTTT TRBJ2-3 . TRBV4-1 .
CASSQPLEGRTEAFF TGCGCCAGCAGCCAACCCCTCGAAGGGAGGACTGAAGCTTTCTTT TRBJ1-1 few TRBV4-1 .
CASSPLGTYSGNTIYF TGTGCCAGCAGCCCCTTGGGGACTTACTCTGGAAACACCATATATTTT TRBJ1-3 . TRBV7-2 .
CASSAHGGGSNQPQHF TGTGCCAGCAGTGCACACGGGGGAGGAAGCAATCAGCCCCAGCATTTT TRBJ1-5 . TRBV2 .
CSVDKEGGTEAFF TGCAGCGTTGATAAGGAAGGGGGAACTGAAGCTTTCTTT TRBJ1-1 few TRBV29-1 .
CASSIRGQEQFF TGTGCCAGTAGTATCCGTGGACAGGAGCAGTTCTTC TRBJ2-1 few TRBV19 .
CASSYSRQGSYEQYF TGTGCCAGCAGTTACTCCCGACAGGGCTCCTACGAGCAGTACTTC TRBJ2-7 . TRBV6-5 TRBD1
CAIEASPPVHLSAGNTIYF TGTGCCATCGAGGCATCCCCGCCCGTCCATCTAAGCGCTGGAAACACCATATATTTT TRBJ1-3 . TRBV10-3 .
CASSRTKTSTTNEKLFF TGTGCCAGCAGCCGAACAAAAACCTCGACAACTAATGAAAAACTGTTTTTT TRBJ1-4 . TRBV6-6 .
CASSEAQFNEQFF TGCGCCAGCAGTGAGGCACAGTTCAATGAGCAGTTCTTC TRBJ2-1 . TRBV10-1 .